This T cell receptor beta chain comes out of a study of cytomegalovirus exposure and HLA in healthy donors. The CDR3 runs to 14 residues. Germline loops: CDR1 MDHEN, CDR2 SYDVKM. V was cut by 3 bases and J by 1 base, with 9 bases left in between. A multiplex PCR was run with 60 Vbeta primers and 13 Jbeta primers. Sequenced by immunoSEQ multiplex PCR; TCRdb stores in-frame clones only, minus some. This sample yields 210,000 or so clones, of which more than 85% are seen a single time; less than 1.2% belongs to the top ten. The receptor's source is a woman aged 18-35 years in good health and CMV-seronegative. The chain links TRBV28 to TRBJ2-5; D is ambiguous. Material for sequencing was PBMCs. The CDR3 loop reads CASSFVETQETQYF. CDR3 in DNA: TGTGCCAGCAGTTTTGTAGAAACCCAAGAGACCCAGTACTTC. The whole variable domain, remainder taken from reference TRBV28 and TRBJ2-5, is DVKVTQSSRYLVKRTGEKVFLECVQDMDHENMFWYRQDPGLGLRLIYFSYDVKMKEKGDIPEGYSVSREKKERFSLILESASTNQTSMYLCASSFVETQETQYFGPGTRLLVL.